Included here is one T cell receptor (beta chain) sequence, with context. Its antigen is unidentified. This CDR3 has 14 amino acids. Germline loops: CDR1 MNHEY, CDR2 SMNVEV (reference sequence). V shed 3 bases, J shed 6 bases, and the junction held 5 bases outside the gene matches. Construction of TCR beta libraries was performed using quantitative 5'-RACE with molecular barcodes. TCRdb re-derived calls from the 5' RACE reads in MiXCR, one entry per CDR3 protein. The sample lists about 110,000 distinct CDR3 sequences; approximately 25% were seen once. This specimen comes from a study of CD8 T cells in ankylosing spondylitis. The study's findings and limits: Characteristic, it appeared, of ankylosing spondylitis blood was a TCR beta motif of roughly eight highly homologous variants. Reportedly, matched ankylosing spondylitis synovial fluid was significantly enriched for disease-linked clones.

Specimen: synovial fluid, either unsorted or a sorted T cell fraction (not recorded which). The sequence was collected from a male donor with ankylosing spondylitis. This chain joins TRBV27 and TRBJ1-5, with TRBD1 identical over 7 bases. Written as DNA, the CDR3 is TGTGCCAGCAGTTTCACAGGGGTGGGTCAGCCCCAGCATTTT. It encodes CASSFTGVGQPQHF.